These T cell receptor beta chains were read from a single sample in a study of T cell responses to AZD1222 COVID-19 vaccine. Only in-frame clones appear in the TCRdb table, and some are missing; sequencing was by immunoSEQ multiplex PCR. The sample records some 150,000 clones, 86% being singletons. The source material was peripheral blood, sampled 28 days after the second AZD1222 dose. The receptors come from an adult who received the AZD1222 COVID-19 vaccine. Each CDR3 is given without its conserved first and last residue.

v_call cdr3_aa
TRBV2 ASSKDSETQY
TRBV6-5 ASSYSFGQEAF
TRBV27 ASSSVDFSYNEQF
TRBV6-5 ASSQRDREAF
TRBV12-3/TRBV12-4 ASSLNREKLF
TRBV29-1 SAGQGQGGPFDYGYT
TRBV7-8 ASSLKGTGVDYEQY
TRBV18 ASSLGYGYT
TRBV27 ASSPGLRPSYEQY
TRBV7-9 ASSLWDILETQY
TRBV30 AWRGGTVTYNEQF